Listed below are T cell receptor beta chains from one sample, sequenced in a study of blood T cells in healthy people across ages. TCRdb passed the 5' RACE reads through MiXCR, listing each CDR3 protein once. The data contain fewer than 750,000 distinct CDR3 sequences, under 55% of them singletons. Sample: blood. These receptors originate from a man older than 75 in good health. Each CDR3 is given with its conserved first and last residue. D genes are given only for firm matches. Not all rows give a size; the values are once, few, many and, for expanded clones, a class.

size	V	D	J	CDR3	DNA
NA	TRBV4-3	TRBD1	TRBJ1-2	CASSQGTGTAKGYTF	TGCGCCAGCAGCCAGGGTACCGGGACAGCTAAAGGCTACACCTTC
few	TRBV20-1	TRBD1	TRBJ2-4	CSARGTGSDIQYF	TGCAGTGCTAGGGGGACAGGGTCGGACATTCAGTACTTC
NA	TRBV12-3/TRBV12-4	NA	TRBJ1-2	CASSLQGGIGYGYTF	TGTGCCAGCTCCTTACAGGGAGGGATAGGATATGGCTACACCTTC
NA	TRBV5-1	NA	TRBJ1-1	CASSLSPRSTEAFF	TGCGCCAGCAGCTTGTCCCCCCGGAGCACTGAAGCTTTCTTT
few	TRBV6-5	NA	TRBJ1-1	CASSDRTATEAFF	TGTGCCAGCAGTGATAGGACAGCCACTGAAGCTTTCTTT
NA	TRBV5-1	NA	TRBJ2-1	CASSWRVGEGGNNEQFF	TGCGCCAGCAGCTGGAGGGTCGGGGAGGGGGGAAACAATGAGCAGTTCTTC
NA	TRBV10-3	TRBD1	TRBJ1-5	CAISPKGASGNQPQHF	TGTGCCATCAGTCCCAAGGGGGCGAGCGGCAATCAGCCCCAGCATTTT
NA	TRBV18	NA	TRBJ2-5	CASSPLATGGKEQYF	TGTGCCAGCTCACCACTAGCGACCGGGGGTAAGGAGCAGTACTTC
NA	TRBV11-2	NA	TRBJ2-3	CASSLDGDSTDTQYF	TGTGCCAGCAGCTTAGATGGAGATAGCACAGATACGCAGTATTTT
NA	TRBV6-4	NA	TRBJ2-3	CASSERWSDTQYF	TGTGCCAGCAGTGAGCGGTGGTCAGATACGCAGTATTTT
NA	TRBV7-2	TRBD1	TRBJ1-5	CASSARTGDQPQHF	TGTGCCAGCAGCGCACGGACAGGGGACCAGCCCCAGCATTTT
NA	TRBV6-5	NA	TRBJ2-3	CASRPHSTTDTQYF	TGTGCCAGCAGGCCCCACTCTACCACAGATACGCAGTATTTT
NA	TRBV12-3/TRBV12-4	NA	TRBJ2-1	CASSSQGIDEQFF	TGTGCCAGCAGTTCCCAGGGCATAGACGAGCAGTTCTTC
many	TRBV6-5	TRBD1	TRBJ1-1	CASSPGRGLNTEAFF	TGTGCCAGCAGCCCCGGCAGGGGGCTCAACACTGAAGCTTTCTTT
NA	TRBV7-8	NA	TRBJ2-3	CASSSRLEQTDTQYF	TGTGCCAGCAGCTCCAGACTAGAGCAGACAGATACGCAGTATTTT
few	TRBV18	NA	TRBJ1-1	CASSPIEEAFF	TGTGCCAGCTCACCTATAGAGGAAGCTTTCTTT
NA	TRBV7-9	TRBD1	TRBJ2-4	CASTLYLGQGSKQYF	TGTGCCAGCACCCTATATTTGGGACAGGGGAGTAAGCAGTACTTC
NA	TRBV2	NA	TRBJ2-7	CASSERVTSYEQYF	TGTGCCAGCAGTGAAAGGGTTACGTCCTATGAGCAGTACTTC
few	TRBV7-9	NA	TRBJ2-3	CASSLGGQRSTDTQYF	TGTGCCAGCAGCTTAGGGGGGCAGAGATCCACAGATACGCAGTATTTT
NA	TRBV12-3/TRBV12-4	NA	TRBJ2-4	CASSFDSRKDRNIQYF	TGTGCCAGCAGTTTTGACAGTCGGAAGGATCGAAACATTCAGTACTTC